This T cell receptor beta chain was identified during a study of blood T cells in healthy people across ages. The study, taken as a whole, reports: Possibly confounding the expanded clonotype changes was the fact that donor CMV status was unknown. It was held that diversity estimates obtained from one million T cells represented underestimates. Higher diversity, along with more naive CD4+ cells, distinguished long-lived donors from aged donors. The percentage of naive T cells correlated strongly with TCR beta diversity.

For the second PCR, which ran for roughly 6 to 12 cycles, a sample-barcoded 5' primer and a J-beta primer mix were used. TCRdb re-called the 5' RACE reads with MiXCR, one entry per CDR3 protein. The sample holds almost 800,000 distinct CDR3 sequences, roughly 64% seen once. There are a few counts of this clonotype. Its antigen is still unknown. The germline gives CDR1 DFQATT, CDR2 SNEGSKA (reference sequence). With V trimmed by 3 bases and J by 1 base, 10 bases remained unmatched. CDR3 size: 17 residues. V usage is TRBV20-1 and J usage is TRBJ2-1; 9 bases are shared with TRBD2. Sequencing was done on a sample of blood. The receptor was derived from a man under 40 in good health. The CDR3 sequence is CSARLAGGLVSYNEQFF. The CDR3 DNA follows: TGCAGTGCTAGGTTGGCGGGAGGGCTAGTATCCTACAATGAGCAGTTCTTC.